This T cell receptor (beta chain) was recorded in a study of control samples from healthy donors and cancer patients. Germline V gene data show CDR1 as LGHDT and CDR2 as YNNKEL (reference sequence). The CDR3 totals 14 residues. Trimming pared 1 base from V and 1 base from J, leaving 7 bases between. Repertoires were generated with immunoSEQ multiplex PCR, while TCRdb's copy carries only in-frame clones and drops some. The sample records 85,000 to 120,000 clones, roughly 94% being singletons. This TCR derives from a woman aged 18 to 35 in good health. This chain connects TRBV3-1 (or the pseudogene TRBV3-2) to TRBJ2-5, with D unclear. Material: blood. The CDR3 region is CASSQADVQETQYF. Written as DNA, the CDR3 is TGTGCCAGCAGCCAAGCCGACGTCCAAGAGACCCAGTACTTC.